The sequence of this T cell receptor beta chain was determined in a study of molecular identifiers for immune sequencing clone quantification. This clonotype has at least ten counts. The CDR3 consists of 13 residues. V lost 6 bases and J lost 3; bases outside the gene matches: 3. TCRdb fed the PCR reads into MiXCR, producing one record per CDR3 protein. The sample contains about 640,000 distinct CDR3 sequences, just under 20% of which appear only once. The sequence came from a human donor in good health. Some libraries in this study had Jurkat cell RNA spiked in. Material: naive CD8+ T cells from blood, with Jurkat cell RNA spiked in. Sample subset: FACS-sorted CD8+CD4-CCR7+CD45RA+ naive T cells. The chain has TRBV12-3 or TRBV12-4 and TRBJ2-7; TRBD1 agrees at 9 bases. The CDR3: CASRRQGDYEQYF. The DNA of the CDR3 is TGTGCCAGCAGGAGACAGGGGGACTACGAGCAGTACTTC.